This T cell receptor beta chain emerged from a study of early T cells in non-severe SARS-CoV-2 infection. Study at large: Chains stayed unpaired after sequencing of bulk RNA from unsorted whole blood.

Looked up from germline, CDR1 is SGHDT and CDR2 is YYEEEE. This CDR3 has 14 amino acids. Trimming left V 2 bases short and J 1 base short, with 9 bases between. Individual cDNA molecules each received unique molecular identifiers attached to them. MiXCR, applied by TCRdb to the 5' RACE reads, yields one record per CDR3 protein. The repertoire holds more than 35,000 distinct CDR3 sequences, with roughly 5.4% as singletons. This clonotype was observed at least ten times. This sequence joins TRBV5-6 and TRBJ1-1, with D unresolved. The receptor was derived from an adult who was a healthcare worker with PCR-confirmed SARS-CoV-2 infection or an uninfected control (not recorded which). Sequencing was carried out using whole blood. CDR3 sequence (DNA): TGTGCCAGCAGCTTCAGAGTGTGGAACACTGAAGCTTTCTTT. Translation: CASSFRVWNTEAFF.